Given below is one T cell receptor beta chain in context. The target antigen is unknown. The data originate from a study of CD8 T cells in ankylosing spondylitis. Study-level findings and limits: Clones linked with disease were CD8+ and fairly uncommon in the peripheral blood. Blood of patients with ankylosing spondylitis appeared to be characterized by a TCR beta motif of several highly homologous variants. Before this, some motif variants had been reported in reactive arthritis synovial fluid and blood.

Germline V lookup: CDR1 SGHRS, CDR2 YFSETQ. The CDR3 totals 15 residues. With V trimmed by 4 bases and J by 7 bases, 9 bases remained unmatched. Generation of TCR beta libraries employed quantitative 5'-RACE incorporating molecular barcodes. A single record per CDR3 protein comes from TCRdb applying MiXCR to the 5' RACE reads. Here the sample spans nearly 350,000 distinct CDR3 sequences, approximately 15% being singletons. This chain uses TRBV5-1 with TRBJ2-4; 9 bases map to TRBD1. The sequencing input was blood, either unsorted or a sorted T cell fraction (not recorded which). The source is a male donor with ankylosing spondylitis or in good health (not recorded which). The CDR3 sequence: CASSDRTGDANIQYF. Written as DNA, the CDR3 is TGCGCCAGCAGCGACCGGACAGGGGATGCGAACATTCAGTACTTC.